Listed below are T cell receptor beta chains from one sample, sequenced in a study of CD8 T cells in ankylosing spondylitis. From the 5' RACE reads, TCRdb called clonotypes with MiXCR, one entry per CDR3 protein. The table shows 200,000 to 250,000 distinct CDR3 sequences, with around 10% occurring only once. Material for sequencing was blood, either unsorted or a sorted T cell fraction (not recorded which). The receptors shown here come from a male donor with ankylosing spondylitis or in good health (not recorded which). Both conserved end residues are part of each CDR3. The order of the fields is clone size, V gene, J gene, D gene, CDR3 DNA, CDR3 protein. D genes are given only for firm matches. Size is omitted from some rows. Given values are once, few, many or a class for expanded clones.

abundance: many; v_gene: TRBV7-8; j_gene: TRBJ2-1; d_gene: -; CDR3nt: TGTGCCAGCAGCTTAGTCTTAGCGGCCAGAACCTCCTACAATGAGCAGTTCTTC; CDR3aa: CASSLVLAARTSYNEQFF
abundance: many; v_gene: TRBV19; j_gene: TRBJ1-1; d_gene: -; CDR3nt: TGTGCCACCTATGGTGAGAACACTGAAGCTTTCTTT; CDR3aa: CATYGENTEAFF
abundance: -; v_gene: TRBV11-2; j_gene: TRBJ2-3; d_gene: TRBD2; CDR3nt: TGTGCCAGCAGCTTAGGCCTTAGCGGGGGGGCTTCCCCCCGCACAGATACGCAGTATTTT; CDR3aa: CASSLGLSGGASPRTDTQYF
abundance: many; v_gene: TRBV12-3/TRBV12-4; j_gene: TRBJ2-5; d_gene: -; CDR3nt: TGTGCCAGCAGCCTGCCGGGACAAACCCAGTACTTC; CDR3aa: CASSLPGQTQYF
abundance: many; v_gene: TRBV12-3/TRBV12-4; j_gene: TRBJ2-5; d_gene: TRBD1; CDR3nt: TGTGCCAGCAGACTACAGGGGGCTGAGACCCAGTACTTC; CDR3aa: CASRLQGAETQYF
abundance: many; v_gene: TRBV9; j_gene: TRBJ1-2; d_gene: -; CDR3nt: TGTGCCAGCAGCCCCCCCCAGGGGTTCATTGATGGCTACACCTTC; CDR3aa: CASSPPQGFIDGYTF
abundance: many; v_gene: TRBV6-5; j_gene: TRBJ1-1; d_gene: TRBD1; CDR3nt: TGTGCCAGCAGTTACTCTGGACAGGGAAGGACTGAAGCTTTCTTT; CDR3aa: CASSYSGQGRTEAFF
abundance: many; v_gene: TRBV12-3/TRBV12-4; j_gene: TRBJ2-7; d_gene: -; CDR3nt: TGTGCCAGCAGTTTAAACACGCTGGGGGAGCAGTACTTC; CDR3aa: CASSLNTLGEQYF
abundance: many; v_gene: TRBV29-1; j_gene: TRBJ2-1; d_gene: TRBD2; CDR3nt: TGCAGCGTTGAGGGAGTGGGACGAGGACTAGCTTATGAGCAGTTCTTC; CDR3aa: CSVEGVGRGLAYEQFF
abundance: many; v_gene: TRBV4-1; j_gene: TRBJ2-7; d_gene: -; CDR3nt: TGCGCCAGCAGCCAAGAACCGGGGAGCGGGTCCTCTTGGGAGCAGTACTTC; CDR3aa: CASSQEPGSGSSWEQYF
abundance: few; v_gene: TRBV2; j_gene: TRBJ2-3; d_gene: -; CDR3nt: TGTGCCACCCATCATATCGCGGAAATTACAGATACGCAGTATTTT; CDR3aa: CATHHIAEITDTQYF
abundance: many; v_gene: TRBV10-3; j_gene: TRBJ1-2; d_gene: TRBD1; CDR3nt: TGTGCCATCAGTGGGACAGGGTCGGATGGCTACACCTTC; CDR3aa: CAISGTGSDGYTF
abundance: many; v_gene: TRBV20-1; j_gene: TRBJ2-2; d_gene: TRBD2; CDR3nt: TGCAGTGCTAGAGGAAAGGATAAATTGACTAGCGGGAGAGGTGGAGGGGAGCTGTTTTTT; CDR3aa: CSARGKDKLTSGRGGGELFF
abundance: -; v_gene: TRBV28; j_gene: TRBJ1-2; d_gene: TRBD1; CDR3nt: TGTGCCAGCAGTCGGACAGGGGATCCCTATGGCTACACCTTC; CDR3aa: CASSRTGDPYGYTF
abundance: few; v_gene: TRBV3-1; j_gene: TRBJ2-3; d_gene: -; CDR3nt: TGTGCCAGCAGCCCTCTCTCCCGCGTGGGAGATACGCAGTATTTT; CDR3aa: CASSPLSRVGDTQYF
abundance: many; v_gene: TRBV5-5; j_gene: TRBJ2-7; d_gene: TRBD2; CDR3nt: TGTGCCAGCAGCCCAGGGACTAGCGGAATCTACGAGCAGTACTTC; CDR3aa: CASSPGTSGIYEQYF
abundance: many; v_gene: TRBV20-1; j_gene: TRBJ2-3; d_gene: -; CDR3nt: TGCAGTGCTAGAGATGATCACAGCGCCACAGATACGCAGTATTTT; CDR3aa: CSARDDHSATDTQYF
abundance: few; v_gene: TRBV21-1; j_gene: TRBJ2-5; d_gene: -; CDR3nt: TGTGCCAGCAGCAAAGAGGTACAGGGTGAGAGGCGAGAGACCCAGTACTTC; CDR3aa: CASSKEVQGERRETQYF
abundance: many; v_gene: TRBV20-1; j_gene: TRBJ1-1; d_gene: -; CDR3nt: TGCAGTGCTAGAGATTGGCAGTCCATGAACACTGAAGCTTTCTTT; CDR3aa: CSARDWQSMNTEAFF
abundance: many; v_gene: TRBV12-3/TRBV12-4; j_gene: TRBJ2-7; d_gene: -; CDR3nt: TGTGCCAGCAGTTCAATTCGGACCTTCGGCGAGCAGTACTTC; CDR3aa: CASSSIRTFGEQYF
abundance: many; v_gene: TRBV12-3/TRBV12-4; j_gene: TRBJ2-7; d_gene: TRBD2; CDR3nt: TGTGCCAGCAGTTCCGGACTAGCGGGAGGTGCCTACGAGCAGTACTTC; CDR3aa: CASSSGLAGGAYEQYF
abundance: many; v_gene: TRBV15; j_gene: TRBJ2-3; d_gene: -; CDR3nt: TGTGCCACCAGCAGAGATATTGGTACGCAGTATTTT; CDR3aa: CATSRDIGTQYF
abundance: -; v_gene: TRBV20-1; j_gene: TRBJ2-1; d_gene: TRBD2; CDR3nt: TGCAGTGCTACCCCTTCCGTACGTAACCGTACCCGTAAGCGGGAGTCTCCTTTC; CDR3aa: CSATPSVRNRTRKRESPF
abundance: many; v_gene: TRBV5-5; j_gene: TRBJ2-7; d_gene: -; CDR3nt: TGTGCCAGCAGCGTAACTTTGGAGCAGTACTTC; CDR3aa: CASSVTLEQYF
abundance: many; v_gene: TRBV7-2; j_gene: TRBJ2-5; d_gene: -; CDR3nt: TGTGCCAGCAGCTTACTAGCCCGGGAGACCCAGTACTTC; CDR3aa: CASSLLARETQYF
abundance: -; v_gene: TRBV5-1; j_gene: TRBJ1-3; d_gene: -; CDR3nt: TGCGCCAGCAGCCCCGAGGAGGCGTCTGGAAACACCATATATTTT; CDR3aa: CASSPEEASGNTIYF